This TCR beta chain was retrieved from a study of immune evolution from preneoplasia to lung adenocarcinoma. General study findings and limits: Normal lung had highest clonality; later lesions appeared denser, more diverse.

Germline CDR1 is SGHRS and CDR2 is YFSETQ. Trimming cost V 5 bases and J 6 bases; bases outside gene matches: 12. This CDR3 is built from 15 residues. By proportion, this clone is large (0.1 to 1%). Its antigen is not known. The protocol was immunoSEQ multiplex PCR, while the TCRdb copy is restricted to in-frame clones and leaves out a portion. The data show some 4,500 clones, under 80% seen once. Resections took place in Japan or China from the mid-2010s to the late 2010s. The chain joins TRBV5-1 to TRBJ2-7; 9 nucleotides line up with TRBD1. This sequence was found in a person aged 60 to 85 with lung adenocarcinoma. The source material was FFPE adjacent normal lung tissue. In nucleotides, the CDR3 is TGCGCCAGCAGGCAGGGTCGGGGACAGGGAGGCGAGCAGTACTTC. Protein product: CASRQGRGQGGEQYF.